Presented here are 15 T cell receptor beta chains from one specimen sequenced in a study of shared clonotypes between healthy human individuals. Clones were read by immunoSEQ multiplex PCR, and TCRdb kept only the in-frame ones, dropping some. This table holds about 1.1 million clones, approximately 80% found once. Sequences were obtained from memory CD4+ T cells from PBMCs. Sample subset: CD45RA-negative fraction. All receptors derive from a man younger than 35 in good health. Some clones in this sample may be carry-over from other donors' samples.

The chain is built from TRBV5-1 and TRBJ1-1; a possible D gene is TRBD1 (6 bases). V gave up 5 bases and J gave up 6 bases, with 17 bases separating them. The CDR3 sequence is 14 residues long. From germline, CDR1 is SGHRS and CDR2 YFSETQ. This CDR3 reads CASSSTGHVAEAFF. CDR3 nucleotides: TGCGCCAGCAGTTCGACAGGCCACGTCGCTGAAGCTTTCTTT.

The chain is built from TRBV18 and TRBJ1-5; D not certain. The CDR3 is 15 amino acids. Germline assignment: CDR1 KGHSH and CDR2 LQKENI. Deletions cut 3 bases from V and 0 bases from J, with 9 bases between. This CDR3 reads CASSPFGDSNQPQHF. The CDR3 DNA is TGTGCCAGCTCACCCTTTGGGGATAGCAATCAGCCCCAGCATTTT.

This sequence joins TRBV6-6 and TRBJ2-7; D unresolved. This CDR3 is 11 amino acids long. In germline, CDR1 is MNHNY, CDR2 SVGAGI (reference sequence). Trimming took 4 bases from V and 3 from J, leaving 4 bases between them. CDR3 in amino acids: CASSWDYEQYF. In DNA, the CDR3 is TGTGCCAGCAGTTGGGACTACGAGCAGTACTTC.

V gene TRBV5-1 combines with J gene TRBJ2-7; 9 positions agree with TRBD2. Per the germline V gene, CDR1 is SGHRS and CDR2 is YFSETQ. The ends lost 3 bases at V and 5 bases at J; junction bases unmatched: 6. The CDR3 length is 14 residues. CDR3 region: CASSSGLATHEQYF. The CDR3 DNA reads as TGCGCCAGCAGCTCAGGACTAGCGACCCACGAGCAGTACTTC.

The rearrangement links TRBV28 to TRBJ1-2; D remains ambiguous. Germline V gene lookup returns CDR1 MDHEN and CDR2 SYDVKM. With 3 bases removed from V and 0 bases from J, the gap between germline ends came to 8 bases. This CDR3 has 14 residues. CDR3 sequence: CASSFGWANYGYTF. In nucleotides, the CDR3 is TGTGCCAGCAGTTTCGGGTGGGCTAACTATGGCTACACCTTC.

This clone was counted a few times. The rearrangement joins TRBV6-1 to TRBJ2-7; the D gene is possibly TRBD2 (5 bases). Trimming took 6 bases from V and 5 from J, leaving 17 bases between them. In germline, CDR1 is MNHNS, CDR2 SASEGT. The CDR3 consists of 14 residues. CDR3 in DNA: TGTGCCAGCAGCGAGACCGGGAATGTTGACGAGCAGTACTTC. Protein: CASSETGNVDEQYF.

J is TRBJ2-2 and V is TRBV7-9; D is unclear. CDR3 size: 15 residues. Germline lookup yields CDR1 SEHNR and CDR2 FQNEAQ (reference sequence). The V end lost 0 bases, the J end lost 0 bases, and 5 bases lay between the germline ends. This CDR3 reads CASSLAATNTGELFF. In DNA, the CDR3 is TGTGCCAGCAGCTTAGCGGCCACGAACACCGGGGAGCTGTTTTTT.

This clone was picked up one time. CDR3 in amino acids: CATSRGVAGADTQYF. DNA of the CDR3: TGTGCCACCAGCAGAGGGGTAGCGGGGGCAGATACGCAGTATTTT. This chain connects TRBV15 to TRBJ2-3, with 9 bases lining up with TRBD2. With V trimmed by 1 base and J by 4 bases, 3 bases remained unmatched. CDR3 length equals 15 residues. Germline lookup yields CDR1 LNHNV and CDR2 YYDKDF (reference sequence).

This clone was seen a handful of times. The chain links TRBV6-5 to TRBJ1-5; D is possibly TRBD1 (5 bases). V gave up 5 bases and J gave up 4 bases, with 9 bases separating them. The CDR3 runs to 13 residues. Germline values: CDR1 MNHEY, CDR2 SVGAGI. The CDR3 is CASSRQRNQPQHF. For the CDR3, the DNA is TGTGCCAGCAGTCGACAGAGAAATCAGCCCCAGCATTTT.

The rearrangement joins TRBV5-1 to TRBJ1-2, with TRBD1 matching 9 bases. The trim removed 7 bases at V and 7 bases at J, leaving 11 bases unmatched. This CDR3 comprises 14 residues. Germline CDR1 reads SGHRS; CDR2 reads YFSETQ. The CDR3 bases are TGCGCCAGCTCCCCCCCGGGACAGGGTATTGGCTACACCTTC. This codes for CASSPPGQGIGYTF.

V is TRBV7-9 and J is TRBJ1-5, with TRBD1 as a possible D gene (5 bases). The germline V gene encodes CDR1 SEHNR and CDR2 FQNEAQ (reference sequence). The CDR3 loop spans 15 amino acids. Trimming took off 5 bases at V and 1 base at J, with 12 bases between the two ends. CDR3 loop: CASSPQGISNQPQHF. In DNA form, the CDR3 reads TGTGCCAGCAGCCCCCAGGGTATCAGCAATCAGCCCCAGCATTTT.

This chain connects TRBV5-5 to TRBJ2-1, with D maybe TRBD2 (6 bases). Per the germline V gene, CDR1 is SGHKS and CDR2 is YYEKEE (reference sequence). V was trimmed by 0 bases and J by 8 bases, leaving 18 bases between them. The CDR3 covers 16 residues. The CDR3 loop reads CASSLVGTAGRDEQFF. The CDR3 nucleotides are TGTGCCAGCAGCTTGGTCGGGACGGCGGGGAGAGATGAGCAGTTCTTC. The full variable domain, its missing parts supplied by reference TRBV5-5 and TRBJ2-1, is DAGVTQSPTHLIKTRGQQVTLRCSPISGHKSVSWYQQVLGQGPQFIFQYYEKEERGRGNFPDRFSARQFPNYSSELNVNALLLGDSALYLCASSLVGTAGRDEQFFGPGTRLTVL.

This clone was observed many times. V usage is TRBV28 and J usage is TRBJ2-1; no reliable D call. V was clipped by 3 bases and J by 6 bases, with 18 bases between them. This CDR3 has 16 amino acids. The germline gives CDR1 MDHEN, CDR2 SYDVKM. The CDR3 here is CASSFIQIIRPNEQFF. DNA for the CDR3: TGTGCCAGCAGTTTCATCCAGATAATTAGGCCCAATGAGCAGTTCTTC.

This clone has a single count. This rearrangement joins TRBV28 to TRBJ2-7, with D perhaps TRBD2 (7 bases). CDR1 is MDHEN and CDR2 is SYDVKM in the germline V gene. This CDR3 has 12 residues. V gave up 5 bases and J gave up 9 bases, with 14 bases separating them. The CDR3 sequence is CASSRGGLGQYF. The CDR3 DNA follows: TGTGCCAGCAGTAGGGGGGGACTCGGGCAGTACTTC. The full variable domain, its missing parts supplied by reference TRBV28 and TRBJ2-7, is DVKVTQSSRYLVKRTGEKVFLECVQDMDHENMFWYRQDPGLGLRLIYFSYDVKMKEKGDIPEGYSVSREKKERFSLILESASTNQTSMYLCASSRGGLGQYFGPGTRLTVT.

This clone has only a few counts. The rearrangement links TRBV6-6 to TRBJ1-3; possible D gene TRBD1, 6 bases. In germline, CDR1 is MNHNY, CDR2 SVGAGI (reference sequence). The V gene lost 6 bases and the J gene lost 3 bases, with 12 bases spanning the gap. The CDR3 covers 14 residues. CDR3 DNA: TGTGCCAGCAGGGGACAATCCGGTGGAAACACCATATATTTT. Translating it yields CASRGQSGGNTIYF.